Detailed here is one TCR beta chain. The sample originates from a study of T cell responses to AZD1222 COVID-19 vaccine. Libraries were prepared by immunoSEQ multiplex PCR; TCRdb keeps only in-frame clonotypes and omits some of them. The table lists more than 85,000 clones, more than 75% of them singletons. There are 13 residues in the CDR3. Germline CDR1 and CDR2: GTSNPN and SVGIG (reference sequence). Trimming stripped 4 bases from V and 1 base from J, with 8 bases between. This clonotype was sampled from an adult who received the AZD1222 COVID-19 vaccine. The input for sequencing was peripheral blood, taken 28 days after the second AZD1222 dose. The V gene is TRBV30, the J gene TRBJ1-5; no clear D gene. CDR3 sequence: CAWTFGSNQPQHF. As DNA, the CDR3 is TGTGCCTGGACGTTCGGAAGCAATCAGCCCCAGCATTTT. The full variable domain, its missing parts supplied by reference TRBV30 and TRBJ1-5, is SQTIHQWPATLVQPVGSPLSLECTVEGTSNPNLYWYRQAAGRGLQLLFYSVGIGQISSEVPQNLSASRPQDRQFILSSKKLLLSDSGFYLCAWTFGSNQPQHFGDGTRLSIL.